These 5 T cell receptor beta chains share one sample of origin, sequenced in a study of cytomegalovirus exposure and HLA in healthy donors. Vbeta (60) and Jbeta (13) primers were used in the PCR. Here immunoSEQ multiplex PCR was the method, and the copy in TCRdb shows in-frame clones only, minus some. Here the sample spans roughly 150,000 clones, around 80% being singletons. The sequenced sample consisted of PBMCs. The receptors derive from a woman between 40 and 55 years old in good health and CMV-seronegative.

This clone was seen just once. The gene calls are TRBV7-9 and TRBJ2-2, with 10 bases fitting TRBD1. There are 16 residues in the CDR3. The germline V gene has CDR1 SEHNR and CDR2 FQNEAQ (reference sequence). The trim removed 2 bases at V and 5 bases at J, leaving 5 bases unmatched. CDR3 coding DNA: TGTGCCAGCAGCTTAATCAGGACAGGGGGTACCGGGGAGCTGTTTTTT. It translates to CASSLIRTGGTGELFF.

This clone was detected only once. The V gene is TRBV10-1, the J gene TRBJ1-5; 9 bases match TRBD1. The CDR3 extends over 15 amino acids. CDR1 WNHNN and CDR2 SYGVQD come from the germline V gene (reference sequence). The junction had 6 bases not matched to a gene; V was cut back by 2 bases and J by 7 bases. The CDR3 sequence: CASSEKRQGEQPQHF. The CDR3 DNA reads as TGCGCCAGCAGTGAGAAGCGACAGGGGGAGCAGCCCCAGCATTTT.

The V call is TRBV6-4, the J call TRBJ1-1; TRBD1 is a possible D gene (5 bases). Trimming cost V 2 bases and J 0 bases, with 7 bases left between them. The CDR3 spans 14 residues. Looked up from germline, CDR1 is MRHNA and CDR2 is SNTAGT. The CDR3: CASSDGGVNTEAFF. Here the CDR3 DNA reads TGTGCCAGCAGTGACGGAGGGGTGAACACTGAAGCTTTCTTT.

This chain links TRBV2 with TRBJ2-5; possible D gene TRBD2, 7 bases. Germline V CDR1 and CDR2: SNHLY, FYNNEI. Deletions cut 4 bases from V and 5 bases from J, with 14 bases between. This CDR3 spans 14 amino acids. The CDR3, as DNA: TGTGCCAGCAGTGGAACCGGGGGGCAGGAGACCCAGTACTTC. Encoded protein: CASSGTGGQETQYF.

The V call is TRBV30, the J call TRBJ2-1; TRBD2 might be the D (6 bases). Looked up from germline, CDR1 is GTSNPN and CDR2 is SVGIG (reference sequence). This CDR3 region has 17 residues. V was clipped by 1 base and J by 7 bases, with 23 bases between them. The CDR3 region has the DNA TGTGCCTGGAGTGCAAATTTCGGGACTTACGGCCTAAATGAGCAGTTCTTC. It yields the protein CAWSANFGTYGLNEQFF.